These 27 T cell receptor beta chains came from one sample sequenced in a study of CD8+ T cells in alopecia areata. It was cDNA, reverse transcribed from extracted RNA, that served as the sequencing template. Assay used: immunoSEQ multiplex PCR; TCRdb lists only in-frame clones, some missing. The repertoire holds approximately 150,000 clones, roughly 50% seen once, with approximately 7% in the top ten. Sequenced: CD4+ T cells sorted from blood. The receptor set was obtained from a human donor with alopecia areata.

The V gene is TRBV10-3, the J gene TRBJ1-5; no clear D gene. Per the germline V gene, CDR1 is ENHRY and CDR2 is SYGVKD. There are 14 residues in the CDR3. Deletions cut 3 bases from V and 1 base from J, with 7 bases between. The DNA for the CDR3 is TGTGCCATCAGTGACCAGAAGAGCAATCAGCCCCAGCATTTT. It encodes CAISDQKSNQPQHF.

This clone turned up a few times. This chain joins TRBV4-1 and TRBJ2-3; D possibly matches TRBD1 or TRBD2 (5 bases each). The CDR3 runs 16 residues. CDR1 is MGHRA, CDR2 YSYEKL, per germline. The V end lost 3 bases, the J end lost 0 bases, and 13 bases lay between the germline ends. CDR3 in DNA: TGCGCCAGCAGCCATTCGGACACTAGGAGCACAGATACGCAGTATTTT. It is translated as CASSHSDTRSTDTQYF.

The chain couples TRBV2 to TRBJ2-5, with no clear D. Trimming removed 3 bases from V and 4 bases from J, with 9 bases in between. Germline values: CDR1 SNHLY, CDR2 FYNNEI. The CDR3 is 13 amino acids. The chain's CDR3 is CASSDSVRETQYF. CDR3 nucleotides: TGTGCCAGCAGTGATTCTGTTCGAGAGACCCAGTACTTC.

The count of this clone is one. The chain has TRBV4-1 and TRBJ2-7; 7 bases agree with TRBD2. The CDR3 is 16 residues long. In germline, CDR1 is MGHRA, CDR2 YSYEKL. V dropped 2 bases and J dropped 5; count of bases not matched to a gene: 12. CDR3 DNA: TGCGCCAGCAGCCAATCCAGGGACTATGCGGCCCACGAGCAGTACTTC. Residues: CASSQSRDYAAHEQYF.

Only a few counts were recorded for this clone. The gene calls are TRBV19 and TRBJ2-1; 9 positions match TRBD1. V shed 6 bases, J shed 13 bases, and the junction held 16 bases outside the gene matches. The CDR3 spans 15 residues. Germline assignment: CDR1 LNHDA and CDR2 SQIVND (reference sequence). This CDR3 reads CASSTTGGIGLSQFF. The CDR3 bases are TGTGCCAGTAGCACAACAGGGGGCATAGGGCTGAGCCAGTTCTTC.

The rearrangement uses TRBV4-1 and TRBJ1-1, with D perhaps TRBD1 (5 bases). CDR3 length equals 15 residues. Deletions cut 5 bases from V and 4 bases from J, with 17 bases between. Germline CDR1 and CDR2: MGHRA and YSYEKL. CDR3 sequence: CASSEGGTAITEAFF. CDR3 bases: TGCGCCAGCAGCGAAGGTGGGACGGCGATCACTGAAGCTTTCTTT.

This clone was picked up a small number of times. The chain is built from TRBV4-2 and TRBJ2-6; no definite D call. Germline V CDR1 and CDR2: LGHNA, YNFKEQ. The CDR3 is 15 amino acids. V was pared by 4 bases and J by 4 bases, with 11 bases between. For the CDR3, the DNA is TGTGCCAGCAGCCTCGCATTAGCAGGGGCCAACGTCCTGACTTTC. Translated: CASSLALAGANVLTF.

The chain recombines TRBV10-3 with TRBJ2-3; D tentatively reads TRBD1 or TRBD2 (5 bases each). V was clipped by 3 bases and J by 8 bases, with 15 bases between them. Germline V gene data show CDR1 as ENHRY and CDR2 as SYGVKD. CDR3 length: 14 residues. The CDR3 DNA reads as TGTGCCATCAGTGACTCCCCCGGGACCGGTACGCAGTATTTT. Amino acid sequence: CAISDSPGTGTQYF.

This clone appeared a few times. The V and J genes are TRBV25-1 and TRBJ2-7; tentatively, D is TRBD1 (5 bases). CDR1 is MGHDK, CDR2 SYGVNS, per germline. CDR3 length equals 11 residues. Trimming removed 7 bases at V and 1 base at J, with 5 bases between. CDR3 amino acids: CASTGSYEQYF. CDR3 sequence (DNA): TGTGCCAGCACAGGGTCCTACGAGCAGTACTTC.

This clone showed up many times. The chain recombines TRBV7-9 with TRBJ1-3; perhaps TRBD1 as D (6 bases). CDR1 and CDR2 (germline): SEHNR, FQNEAQ (reference sequence). V shed 10 bases and J shed 0 bases, with 10 bases lying between them. CDR3 length equals 13 residues. The CDR3 DNA follows: TGTGCCATCGACAGGACCTCTGGAAACACCATATATTTT. Its protein product is CAIDRTSGNTIYF.

The CDR3 DNA follows: TGTGCCAGCAGCCAAGTTCCAGGGGAGAGGGAGACCCAGTACTTC. Translated: CASSQVPGERETQYF. The rearrangement uses TRBV4-2 and TRBJ2-5; a weak D match, TRBD1 (6 bases). Germline V gives CDR1 LGHNA, CDR2 YNFKEQ. V gave up 1 base and J gave up 5 bases, with 14 bases separating them. The CDR3 covers 15 residues.

This clone was observed many times. The genes are TRBV27 and TRBJ2-5, with TRBD1 as a possible D gene (6 bases). V was trimmed by 6 bases and J by 5 bases, leaving 13 bases between them. The CDR3 length is 13 residues. Germline V CDR1 and CDR2: MNHEY, SMNVEV (reference sequence). The chain's CDR3 is CASRRQDGETQYF. The CDR3 coding sequence is TGTGCCAGCAGACGACAGGACGGTGAGACCCAGTACTTC.

The gene calls are TRBV5-1 and TRBJ2-5; TRBD2 is a possible D gene (5 bases). V was trimmed by 4 bases and J by 7 bases, leaving 14 bases between them. The CDR3 spans 13 residues. Germline assignment: CDR1 SGHRS and CDR2 YFSETQ. The CDR3 here is CASSLAGDGTQYF. In DNA form, the CDR3 reads TGCGCCAGCAGCCTGGCGGGCGACGGGACCCAGTACTTC. Variable domain in full (rest from reference TRBV5-1 and TRBJ2-5): KAGVTQTPRYLIKTRGQQVTLSCSPISGHRSVSWYQQTPGQGLQFLFEYFSETQRNKGNFPGRFSGRQFSNSRSEMNVSTLELGDSALYLCASSLAGDGTQYFGPGTRLLVL.

The rearrangement links TRBV6-5 to TRBJ1-5; D may be TRBD1 (5 bases). Germline V gene lookup returns CDR1 MNHEY and CDR2 SVGAGI. V was clipped by 6 bases and J by 1 base, with 10 bases between them. This CDR3 spans 14 amino acids. Here the CDR3 reads CASRSRQSNQPQHF. The CDR3 DNA reads TGTGCCAGCAGGAGTAGACAGAGCAATCAGCCCCAGCATTTT.

The chain joins TRBV29-1 to TRBJ1-1; D is unclear. The CDR3 runs to 11 residues. Per the germline V gene, CDR1 is SQVTM and CDR2 is ANQGSEA. The ends were cut back, 7 bases at V and 4 bases at J, with 10 bases in the middle. CDR3 coding DNA: TGCAGCGCCGCCGATTTCACTGAAGCTTTCTTT. This encodes CSAADFTEAFF.

This clone was detected a few times. This chain joins TRBV10-3 and TRBJ2-7; 8 bases agree with TRBD1. This CDR3 region has 15 residues. CDR1 is ENHRY, CDR2 SYGVKD, per germline. V trimming: 2 bases; J trimming: 2 bases; junction bases outside the gene matches: 5. The CDR3 coding sequence is TGTGCCATCAGTGAGCCGGGACAGGACACCTACGAGCAGTACTTC. Protein sequence: CAISEPGQDTYEQYF.

The gene calls are TRBV12-5 and TRBJ1-3; tentatively, D is TRBD1 (6 bases). In germline, CDR1 is LGHNT, CDR2 FRNRAP. V was trimmed by 0 bases and J by 2 bases, leaving 8 bases between them. The CDR3 length is 15 residues. The DNA of the CDR3 is TGTGCTAGTGGTTTGGTGGGGACAACTGGAAACACCATATATTTT. It codes for CASGLVGTTGNTIYF.

This clone was recorded a few times. This rearrangement joins TRBV14 to TRBJ2-7, with TRBD2 matching over 10 bases. The germline V gene has CDR1 SGHDN and CDR2 FVKESK. Trimming removed 2 bases from V and 3 bases from J; junction bases left unmatched: 4. The CDR3 contains 15 residues. CDR3 loop: CASSQLAGVFYEQYF. In DNA, the CDR3 is TGTGCCAGCAGCCAACTAGCGGGAGTATTCTACGAGCAGTACTTC. Full variable domain (missing parts from reference TRBV14 and TRBJ2-7): EAGVTQFPSHSVIEKGQTVTLRCDPISGHDNLYWYRRVMGKEIKFLLHFVKESKQDESGMPNNRFLAERTGGTYSTLKVQPAELEDSGVYFCASSQLAGVFYEQYFGPGTRLTVT.

The rearrangement links TRBV29-1 to TRBJ2-5, with a tentative D call TRBD1 (5 bases). The CDR3 runs 12 residues. Germline CDR1 reads SQVTM; CDR2 reads ANQGSEA. V was trimmed by 8 bases and J by 5 bases, leaving 15 bases between them. For the CDR3, the DNA is TGCAGCACCCACAGGACGGCGGAGACCCAGTACTTC. Protein: CSTHRTAETQYF.

The gene calls are TRBV7-3 and TRBJ2-3; weak D call: TRBD2 (5 bases). V lost 7 bases to trimming and J lost 2 bases, with 10 bases between them. In germline, CDR1 is SGHTA, CDR2 FQGTGA. This CDR3 contains 13 residues. The CDR3 spells CASTPGTTDTQYF. CDR3 bases: TGTGCCAGCACCCCGGGAACCACAGATACGCAGTATTTT.

This chain joins TRBV30 and TRBJ2-7, with TRBD2 matching over 7 bases. This CDR3 has 14 residues. Germline V gene data show CDR1 as GTSNPN and CDR2 as SVGIG (reference sequence). Trimming removed 2 bases from V and 2 bases from J; junction bases left unmatched: 6. CDR3 sequence reads: CAWSKSSGPYEQYF. For the CDR3, the DNA is TGTGCCTGGAGTAAGTCTAGCGGACCCTACGAGCAGTACTTC.

The chain combines TRBV5-1 with TRBJ2-5; perhaps TRBD2 as D (6 bases). Per germline, CDR1 SGHRS and CDR2 YFSETQ. The CDR3 runs 14 residues. V shed 4 bases and J shed 5 bases, with 15 bases lying between them. CDR3 nucleotides: TGCGCCAGCAGCAGGGGCCAAGGAGGGGAGACCCAGTACTTC. Translated: CASSRGQGGETQYF.

V is TRBV11-2 and J is TRBJ2-3; 7 bases are shared with TRBD1. This CDR3 spans 14 amino acids. From germline, CDR1 is SGHAT and CDR2 FQNNGV. V gave up 7 bases and J gave up 2 bases; unmatched junction bases: 6. Here the CDR3 reads CASTDRWFTDTQYF. DNA for the CDR3: TGTGCCAGCACGGACAGGTGGTTCACAGATACGCAGTATTTT.

Comment on this clone: Different DNA sequences within this sample yield the same CDR3. The chain uses TRBV29-1 and TRBJ1-2; 7 bases line up with TRBD1. The germline V gene has CDR1 SQVTM and CDR2 ANQGSEA. J lost 3 bases, V lost 6 bases, and 4 bases had no gene match. The length of the CDR3 is 12 residues. The CDR3 DNA reads as TGCAGCGTCGAACAGGGGTACTATGGCTACACCTTC. Protein: CSVEQGYYGYTF.

The rearrangement joins TRBV2 to TRBJ2-5; D not certain. The V gene lost 6 bases and the J gene lost 1 base, with 3 bases spanning the gap. This CDR3 spans 11 amino acids. From germline, CDR1 is SNHLY and CDR2 FYNNEI. CDR3 sequence: CASSVQETQYF. The CDR3 DNA reads as TGTGCCAGCAGCGTCCAAGAGACCCAGTACTTC. The entire variable domain, with the rest obtained from reference TRBV2 and TRBJ2-5, is as follows: EPEVTQTPSHQVTQMGQEVILRCVPISNHLYFYWYRQILGQKVEFLVSFYNNEISEKSEIFDDQFSVERPDGSNFTLKIRSTKLEDSAMYFCASSVQETQYFGPGTRLLVL.

The rearrangement joins TRBV6-5 to TRBJ2-7; D gene ambiguous. The length of the CDR3 is 11 residues. V lost 6 bases, J lost 5 bases, and 8 bases lay in between. Germline lookup yields CDR1 MNHEY and CDR2 SVGAGI. The CDR3 DNA follows: TGTGCCAGCAGCCTCTATGACGAGCAGTACTTC. The encoded protein is CASSLYDEQYF.

The CDR3 is CASGRGGASEAFF. The DNA for the CDR3 is TGCGCCAGCGGAAGGGGGGGCGCATCTGAAGCTTTCTTT. The chain carries TRBV5-1 and TRBJ1-1; D possibly corresponds to TRBD1 (6 bases). The ends were cut back, 7 bases at V and 6 bases at J, with 16 bases in the middle. The CDR3 runs 13 residues. Germline lookup yields CDR1 SGHRS and CDR2 YFSETQ.